Listed below are T cell receptor beta chains from one sample, sequenced in a study of cytomegalovirus exposure and HLA in healthy donors. Sequencing was performed with immunoSEQ multiplex PCR; in TCRdb, only in-frame clones are kept and a portion is missing. The sample shows about 150,000 clones, roughly 71% of them seen only once. Sequenced: PBMCs. These receptors originate from a man aged 25-45 years in good health and CMV-seronegative. Both conserved end residues are part of each CDR3. D genes are given only for firm matches. Clone sizes are given selectively: once, few, many, or a class where the clone is expanded.

>.|TRBJ1-2|.|TRBV20-1
CSARIRDGYTF
>.|TRBJ1-3|.|TRBV9
CASSVEQLSSGNTIYF
>TRBD1|TRBJ1-1|.|TRBV29-1
CSVAGQGTEAFF
>.|TRBJ1-6|.|TRBV7-6
CASSLTRESSPLHF
>.|TRBJ1-4|.|TRBV28
CASSLVGAANEKLFF
>.|TRBJ2-5|few|TRBV30
CAWSVRFGEYQETQYF
>TRBD1|TRBJ2-1|.|TRBV19
CASSITGGYDNEQFF
>.|TRBJ1-2|.|TRBV19
CASSIEAGANYGYTF
>.|TRBJ2-5|.|TRBV7-9
CASIPTGGETQYF
>.|TRBJ2-7|.|TRBV5-6
CASSLGGGDGTYEQYF
>.|TRBJ2-7|.|TRBV2
CASRDRAYEQYF
>TRBD2|TRBJ2-5|few|TRBV5-1
CASTPTSGVQETQYF
>TRBD2|TRBJ2-1|.|TRBV10-2
CASRASGSNEQFF
>TRBD2|TRBJ2-1|.|TRBV2
CASNRLAGYNEQFF
>TRBD1|TRBJ1-6|.|TRBV27
CASADRDYNSPLHF
>.|TRBJ2-7|.|TRBV5-5
CASTRLYEQYF
>.|TRBJ1-4|.|TRBV9
CASSAGALEKLFF
>TRBD1|TRBJ2-5|.|TRBV29-1
CSANRGGPETQYF
>TRBD1|TRBJ2-2|.|TRBV19
CASSATGVGELFF
>.|TRBJ1-2|few|TRBV6-1
CASSEAPADGYTF
>TRBD1|TRBJ1-5|once|TRBV19
CASSIGGTGGNQPQHF
>TRBD2|TRBJ2-7|.|TRBV5-4
CASRLAGAYEQYF
>TRBD1|TRBJ1-1|.|TRBV7-2
CASKTGPVGTEAFF
>TRBD2|TRBJ2-1|.|TRBV5-1
CASSLASGGARDNEQFF
>.|TRBJ2-1|.|TRBV29-1
CSVEAGISYNEQFF
>.|TRBJ1-2|.|TRBV7-8
CASSLDLDRRGYTF
>.|TRBJ2-5|.|TRBV28
CASSLGGDLETQYF
>TRBD2|TRBJ2-7|.|TRBV6-1
CAIGTSGAYEQYF
>.|TRBJ2-3|few|TRBV18
CASSPRASTDTQYF
>TRBD2|TRBJ2-2|.|TRBV28
CASTPRSGRAAAGELFF
>.|TRBJ1-2|.|TRBV14
CASSQDTGQGYTF
>TRBD1|TRBJ2-3|.|TRBV19
CASSPSGTGVGDTQYF
>TRBD2|TRBJ2-3|.|TRBV11-1
CASSQAGGTDTQYF
>TRBD1|TRBJ2-1|.|TRBV7-9
CASSLEGTGSLDKDNEQFF
>.|TRBJ1-1|.|TRBV5-1
CASSLASDNTEAFF